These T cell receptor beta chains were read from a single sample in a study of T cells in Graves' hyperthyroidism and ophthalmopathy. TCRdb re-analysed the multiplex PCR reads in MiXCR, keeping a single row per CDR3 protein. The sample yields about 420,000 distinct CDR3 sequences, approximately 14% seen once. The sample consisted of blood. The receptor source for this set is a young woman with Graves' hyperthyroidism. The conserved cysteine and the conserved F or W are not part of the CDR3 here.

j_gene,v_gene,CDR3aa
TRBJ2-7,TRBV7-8,ASSSQRESYEQY
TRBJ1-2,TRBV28,ASSLTGFGT
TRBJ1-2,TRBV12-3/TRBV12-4,ASSYRGAHNYGYT
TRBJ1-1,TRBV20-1,SAREEGRLVVVNTEAF
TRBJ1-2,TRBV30,ARSVGDGYT
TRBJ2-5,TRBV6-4,ASSPTGEETQY
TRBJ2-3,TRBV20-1,SASLPTTSGSSTDTQY
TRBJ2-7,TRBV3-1,ASSHQGAGYEQY
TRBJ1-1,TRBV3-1,ASSQFGENTEAF
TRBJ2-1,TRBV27,ASSFRATSSYNEQF
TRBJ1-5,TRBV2,ASRGGRVGGNQPQH
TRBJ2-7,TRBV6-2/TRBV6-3,ASSSLGGPIPNEQY
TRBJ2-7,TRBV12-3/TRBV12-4,ASSFIGGIYEQY